This passage covers 18 T cell receptor beta chains from one sample sequenced in a study of T-cell reconstitution after alpha-beta-depleted transplantation in children. Unique molecular identifiers were incorporated into the prepared TCRbeta library. Using its own MiXCR run on the PCR reads, TCRdb lists one record per CDR3 protein. The sample lists 230,000 or so distinct CDR3 sequences; 9.7% were seen once. The sequences come from PBMCs from the stem cell graft donor, collected from the stem cell graft. These TCRs come from a human donor who donated a stem cell graft to a child with SCID.

This clonotype was counted at least ten times. The J gene is TRBJ1-4, the V gene TRBV10-3; D gene ambiguous. The CDR3 spans 15 residues. Trimming removed 0 bases from V and 2 bases from J, with 7 bases in between. CDR1 is ENHRY, CDR2 SYGVKD, per germline. The CDR3 loop is CAISESGPTNEKLFF. For the CDR3, the DNA is TGTGCCATCAGTGAGTCGGGCCCGACTAATGAAAAACTGTTTTTT.

This clonotype showed up many times. The V and J genes are TRBV5-1 and TRBJ1-6; no clear D. V dropped 1 base and J dropped 10 bases, with 12 bases sitting between them. In germline, CDR1 is SGHRS, CDR2 YFSETQ. The CDR3 runs 14 residues. The CDR3 DNA sequence: TGCGCCAGCAGCTTGAGGGTGGCGGGGTCACCCCTCCACTTT. This codes for CASSLRVAGSPLHF.

This clonotype appeared many times. The V and J genes are TRBV12-3 or TRBV12-4 and TRBJ2-3; 8 bases line up with TRBD2. This CDR3 has 15 residues. The ends lost 5 bases at V and 1 base at J; junction bases unmatched: 5. The CDR3 region has the DNA TGTGCCAGCAGTCCGACTAGCGACGGCACAGATACGCAGTATTTT. Translation: CASSPTSDGTDTQYF.

This clonotype was counted at least ten times. This rearrangement joins TRBV4-3 to TRBJ2-7, with 7 positions matching TRBD2. Trimming took 6 bases from V and 0 from J; bases not matched to a gene: 8. The CDR3 loop spans 15 amino acids. Germline lookup yields CDR1 LGHNA and CDR2 YSLEER. CDR3 in DNA: TGCGCCAGCAGTGGGGCCCTAGCGGACTCCTACGAGCAGTACTTC. Translated: CASSGALADSYEQYF.

In its sample, this clonotype was seen many times. V and J are TRBV5-1 and TRBJ2-1; D is perhaps TRBD2 (6 bases). Between the trimmed V and J ends, which lost 4 bases and 5 bases, there was a span of 22 bases. The length of the CDR3 is 17 residues. Germline values: CDR1 SGHRS, CDR2 YFSETQ. CDR3 protein: CASSPTPGDELNNEQFF. The CDR3 DNA sequence: TGCGCCAGCAGCCCGACCCCGGGGGACGAACTAAACAATGAGCAGTTCTTC.

Ten or more counts support this clonotype. The V and J genes are TRBV7-9 and TRBJ2-2; D is undetermined. CDR1 and CDR2 from the germline V gene are SEHNR and FQNEAQ (reference sequence). This CDR3 is 13 amino acids long. V gave up 5 bases and J gave up 6 bases, with 10 bases separating them. This CDR3 reads CASSVAGAGELFF. CDR3 DNA sequence: TGTGCCAGCAGCGTGGCCGGCGCCGGGGAGCTGTTTTTT.

The chain carries TRBV23-1 and TRBJ1-4, with a weak D call TRBD1 (5 bases). TRBV23-1 is an open reading frame, and its role is uncertain. The CDR3 totals 15 residues. V lost 11 bases, J lost 4 bases, and 20 bases lay in between. The CDR3 protein is CAGSGTAVYNEKLFF. The CDR3 DNA reads TGCGCCGGTTCCGGGACCGCGGTATATAATGAAAAACTGTTTTTT.

In its sample, this clonotype was seen many times. This chain joins TRBV28 and TRBJ2-7; tentatively, D is TRBD2 (6 bases). This CDR3 has 14 residues. Germline-derived CDR1 and CDR2 are MDHEN and SYDVKM. V was cut by 2 bases and J by 0 bases, with 8 bases left in between. CDR3 bases: TGTGCCAGCAGTTTAATTAGCGGCTCCTACGAGCAGTACTTC. Protein: CASSLISGSYEQYF.

This clonotype was found a few times. This chain connects TRBV5-5 to TRBJ2-2; no definite D call. This CDR3 contains 15 residues. V was trimmed by 4 bases and J by 2 bases, leaving 12 bases between them. In germline, CDR1 is SGHKS, CDR2 YYEKEE (reference sequence). CDR3 protein: CASSPTSLNTGELFF. In DNA form, the CDR3 reads TGTGCCAGCAGCCCCACATCGCTCAACACCGGGGAGCTGTTTTTT.

This clonotype came up many times. The chain employs TRBV7-2 and TRBJ2-3, with D perhaps matching TRBD1 or TRBD2 (6 bases each). Between the trimmed V and J ends, which lost 7 bases and 0 bases, there was a span of 17 bases. The germline CDR1 and CDR2 sequences are SGHTA and FQGNSA. CDR3 size: 16 residues. CDR3 bases: TGTGCCAGCACCCTAAGGGGGGTATCTAGCACAGATACGCAGTATTTT. This gives the protein CASTLRGVSSTDTQYF.

There are many counts of this clonotype. The chain links TRBV20-1 to TRBJ2-2; weak D call: TRBD1 (7 bases). The germline gives CDR1 DFQATT, CDR2 SNEGSKA (reference sequence). CDR3 length: 16 amino acids. Trimming removed 0 bases from V and 4 bases from J, with 15 bases in between. The DNA for the CDR3 is TGCAGTGCTAGAGATCAGAGGCAGGGGGGCACCGGGGAGCTGTTTTTT. Its translation: CSARDQRQGGTGELFF.

The chain joins TRBV11-1 to TRBJ2-3; D possibly corresponds to TRBD2 (6 bases). CDR3 length: 16 residues. Trimming shortened V by 5 bases and J by 1 base, and 16 bases separated the two germline ends. From germline, CDR1 is SGHAT and CDR2 FQDESV (reference sequence). The CDR3 loop is CASSPRGSLRTDTQYF. DNA of the CDR3: TGTGCCAGCAGCCCTCGGGGGTCCCTCCGCACAGATACGCAGTATTTT.

This clonotype was recorded many times. The V gene is TRBV5-1, the J gene TRBJ1-6; 8 bases map to TRBD1. The J segment lost 2 bases and the V segment lost 4 bases, leaving 11 bases of the junction unmatched. CDR1 and CDR2 from the germline V gene are SGHRS and YFSETQ. The CDR3 runs 18 residues. CDR3 sequence (DNA): TGCGCCAGCAGCCCTGGACAGGGTGAAGGGACCTATAATTCACCCCTCCACTTT. It is translated as CASSPGQGEGTYNSPLHF.

This clonotype has at least ten counts. The V gene is TRBV27, the J gene TRBJ1-1, with 7 positions matching TRBD1. Germline CDR1 MNHEY, CDR2 SMNVEV (reference sequence). CDR3 length: 13 amino acids. Germline trimming cut 5 bases from V and 5 bases from J; bases unmatched to any gene: 5. This CDR3 reads CASSDRVMTEAFF. For the CDR3, the DNA is TGTGCCAGCAGTGACAGGGTTATGACTGAAGCTTTCTTT.

This clonotype was counted at least ten times. The genes are TRBV11-1 and TRBJ2-3; the match to TRBD1 covers 8 bases. The CDR3 totals 16 residues. After removal of 5 bases from V and 1 base from J, the junction contained 8 bases not matched to a gene. Germline V lookup: CDR1 SGHAT, CDR2 FQDESV (reference sequence). Here the CDR3 reads CASSPDRERGTDTQYF. DNA for the CDR3: TGTGCCAGCAGCCCGGACAGGGAGCGAGGCACAGATACGCAGTATTTT. Variable domain in full (rest from reference TRBV11-1 and TRBJ2-3): EAEVAQSPRYKITEKSQAVAFWCDPISGHATLYWYRQILGQGPELLVQFQDESVVDDSQLPKDRFSAERLKGVDSTLKIQPAELGDSAMYLCASSPDRERGTDTQYFGPGTRLTVL.

This clonotype was observed at least ten times. The chain carries TRBV7-6 and TRBJ1-1; 7 bases agree with TRBD1. The V gene's germline CDR1 is SGHVS and CDR2 FNYEAQ. The V segment lost 1 base and the J segment 2 bases; nucleotides outside the gene matches: 10. This CDR3 has 17 amino acids. CDR3: CASSLVSAGQLNTEAFF. Here the CDR3 DNA reads TGTGCCAGCAGCTTAGTATCTGCGGGACAGCTCAACACTGAAGCTTTCTTT.

This clonotype was seen repeatedly, ten times or more. The chain combines TRBV6-1 with TRBJ2-6; possible D gene TRBD2, 7 bases. The germline V gene has CDR1 MNHNS and CDR2 SASEGT. V lost 1 base and J lost 2, with 12 bases in between. The CDR3 totals 17 residues. DNA of the CDR3: TGTGCCAGCAGTGAAGGTGGGGGGGCGGCTGGGGCCAACGTCCTGACTTTC. Amino acid sequence: CASSEGGGAAGANVLTF.

This clonotype was counted many times. This chain uses TRBV7-8 with TRBJ2-3, with 13 bases aligning to TRBD2. Germline lookup yields CDR1 SGHVS and CDR2 FQNEAQ. The CDR3 loop spans 16 amino acids. Trimming cost V 4 bases and J 3 bases; bases outside gene matches: 4. The CDR3 nucleotides are TGTGCCAGCAGCTCTGGGACTAGCGGGGCTACAGATACGCAGTATTTT. This codes for CASSSGTSGATDTQYF.